The source of this TCR beta chain is a study of blood T cell repertoires in COVID-19. The CDR3 consists of 15 residues. Trimming at V came to 6 bases and at J to 1 base, leaving 4 bases not matched to a gene. Germline assignment: CDR1 LNHDA and CDR2 SQIVND (reference sequence). How the authors handled the data: The assay estimated nucleated cells by amplifying reference gene primers. The repertoire was sequenced with immunoSEQ multiplex PCR; TCRdb's copy has only in-frame clones and lacks some. Clone size and the V and J calls come from that table; the DNA yielded D and trimming. The data show more than 110,000 clones, 82% seen once.

The TCR originated in a woman at least 80 years old with acute or convalescent COVID-19. The sample taken for sequencing was peripheral blood. V and J are TRBV19 and TRBJ1-3; 9 nucleotides align to TRBD1. CDR3 loop: CASSRTGASGNTIYF. CDR3 DNA: TGTGCCAGTAGCCGGACAGGGGCGTCTGGAAACACCATATATTTT.